The table lists the clone carrying this TCR beta chain with a count of one. Its antigen remains unidentified. Donors sampled were nominally healthy, though unrecorded immune exposures were likely. This sample stems from a study of cytomegalovirus exposure and HLA in healthy donors. Study-wide context: Of the donors genotyped, 398 in all, around 77% fell in the Caucasian-associated ancestry cluster.

With 60 Vbeta and 13 Jbeta primers, the PCR was carried out. Assay used: immunoSEQ multiplex PCR; TCRdb lists only in-frame clones, some missing. The sample consists of some 110,000 clones, roughly 83% of them appearing once. Study results and limitations: There were a few CMV-associated chains whose specificity for CMV antigens was confirmed in vitro. For cytomegalovirus status, the classifier reportedly gave diagnoses with high specificity and sensitivity.

Material: PBMCs. The receptor was derived from a man aged 30-40 years in good health and CMV-seropositive.

CDR3 DNA sequence: TGCGCCAGCAGCCAAGAAGGAGCGGGGGGCCACTATGGGCAGTTCTTC. Its translation is CASSQEGAGGHYGQFF. The V call is TRBV4-1, the J call TRBJ2-1; 9 bases map to TRBD2. J was trimmed by 12 bases and V by 0 bases; bases with no gene match: 12. The CDR3 runs 16 residues. From germline, CDR1 is MGHRA and CDR2 YSYEKL.